Shown below are 3 T cell receptor beta chains from a single sample sequenced in a study of HIV-infected patients and healthy controls. Reverse transcription used about 510 ng RNA and constant-region primers for alpha and beta. Separate chain-specific third strand synthesis with multiplexing indices produced the alpha and beta libraries. TCRdb re-called the 5' RACE reads with MiXCR, one entry per CDR3 protein. The data show around 18,000 distinct CDR3 sequences, 10% seen once. No cell fractionation was done, so the repertoire covers all unsorted peripheral blood T cells. Sequences were obtained from blood. These receptors all come from an adult in good health.

This rearrangement joins TRBV2 to TRBJ2-3; D not certain. CDR3 length: 11 residues. V dropped 6 bases and J dropped 5 bases, with 6 bases sitting between them. Germline V CDR1 and CDR2: SNHLY, FYNNEI. Here the CDR3 DNA reads TGTGCCAGCAGCAACAGAGATACGCAGTATTTT. Encoded protein: CASSNRDTQYF.

This clonotype has just a few counts. The chain has TRBV24-1 and TRBJ2-3, with 10 nucleotides matching TRBD2. This CDR3 is 14 amino acids long. In germline, CDR1 is KGHDR, CDR2 SFDVKD. Germline trimming cut 10 bases from V and 4 bases from J; bases unmatched to any gene: 7. The CDR3 loop reads CATQIAGGSDTQYF. The CDR3 bases are TGTGCCACTCAAATAGCGGGAGGATCAGATACGCAGTATTTT.

Ten or more counts support this clonotype. The chain recombines TRBV7-2 with TRBJ2-3; D is perhaps TRBD2 (6 bases). V dropped 3 bases and J dropped 0 bases, with 10 bases sitting between them. Germline loops: CDR1 SGHTA, CDR2 FQGNSA. The CDR3 contains 15 residues. The DNA for the CDR3 is TGTGCCAGCAGCTTGGACTATACTAGCACAGATACGCAGTATTTT. Its translation: CASSLDYTSTDTQYF.